Listed below are T cell receptor beta chains from one sample, sequenced in a study of T-cell memory formation after mild COVID-19. One entry per CDR3 protein results from TCRdb running MiXCR on the 5' RACE reads. The top ten clones hold 22% of a sample with fewer than 350,000 distinct CDR3 sequences, approximately 8% of them seen once. The specimen was PBMCs or a T cell subset sorted from them (not recorded which). These receptor sequences come from a man between 18 and 29 years old who had mild COVID-19 (a few samples of this study predate the infection). Cell type and time point are not known. Each CDR3 is given with its conserved first and last residue. Fields, in order: J gene, D gene, clone size, V gene, CDR3 DNA, CDR3 protein. A D gene is named only where the DNA matches it firmly. Rows give clone size only sometimes, using once, few, many, or a class for an expanded clone.

>TRBJ2-2|TRBD1|NA|TRBV4-3
TGCGCCAGCAGCCAAAACCGCAGGGGGCTGGGCACCGGGGAGCTGTTTTTT
CASSQNRRGLGTGELFF
>TRBJ1-5|NA|few|TRBV20-1
TGCAGTGCTAGAGATTTTGGAGTTAGCAATCAGCCCCAGCATTTT
CSARDFGVSNQPQHF
>TRBJ2-3|NA|many|TRBV20-1
TGCAGTGCTCCGAGAGGCGGCCACACAGATACGCAGTATTTT
CSAPRGGHTDTQYF
>TRBJ2-3|TRBD2|NA|TRBV5-1
TGCGCCAGCAGCTTGGCCCCGGGACCGCGGGAGGGTACGCAGTATTTT
CASSLAPGPREGTQYF
>TRBJ2-5|NA|many|TRBV5-1
TGCGCCAGCATGGTGAACAGCCAAGAGACCCAGTACTTC
CASMVNSQETQYF
>TRBJ2-1|TRBD2|many|TRBV5-1
TGCGCCAGCACCCTAGCGGGGGGAAGGAATGAGCAGTTCTTC
CASTLAGGRNEQFF
>TRBJ2-7|NA|few|TRBV4-2
TGTGCCAGCAGCCAGGCACAGGGGACTAGCTCCTACGAGCAGTACTTC
CASSQAQGTSSYEQYF
>TRBJ1-6|NA|many|TRBV27
TGTGCCAGCAGTTTATCGGGCCGTTCACCCCTCCACTTT
CASSLSGRSPLHF
>TRBJ1-2|TRBD1|few|TRBV27
TGTGCCAGCAGTTTATCCCGGACAGGCTCTAACTATGGCTACACCTTC
CASSLSRTGSNYGYTF
>TRBJ2-5|NA|many|TRBV15
TGTGCCACCAGCAGCTCAGGGGAGACCCAGTACTTC
CATSSSGETQYF
>TRBJ2-3|NA|few|TRBV7-2
TGTGCCAGCAGCTTAGCGCCGGCAGGGGGGCCGGAAGATACGCAGTATTTT
CASSLAPAGGPEDTQYF
>TRBJ2-1|NA|NA|TRBV7-3
TGTGCCAGCAGCTTCTCAGGGCCCGTAGGGAATGAGCAGTTCTTC
CASSFSGPVGNEQFF
>TRBJ2-1|NA|many|TRBV5-1
TGCGCCAGCAGCTTGGAACTTCTTAATTACAATGAGCAGTTCTTC
CASSLELLNYNEQFF
>TRBJ1-6|NA|many|TRBV3-1
TGTGCCAGCAAGGGGACGGATTCACCCCTCCACTTT
CASKGTDSPLHF
>TRBJ2-2|TRBD2|NA|TRBV7-2
TGTGCCAGCAGCCCCCGGACTAGCGGGGGGGGCCCGAACACCGGGGAGCTGTTTTTT
CASSPRTSGGGPNTGELFF
>TRBJ2-2|NA|few|TRBV12-3/TRBV12-4
TGTGCCAGCGGGTCGGGGGAGCTGTTTTTT
CASGSGELFF
>TRBJ1-1|NA|many|TRBV12-3/TRBV12-4
TGTGCCAGCAGCCCTTCGCGGGACACTGAAGCTTTCTTT
CASSPSRDTEAFF
>TRBJ1-1|NA|NA|TRBV10-1
TGCGCCAGCAGTGAGAGACACACTGAAGCTTTCTTT
CASSERHTEAFF
>TRBJ1-2|TRBD1|NA|TRBV7-2
TGTGCCAGCAGCTCGGGACAGGGGGGCTTCGGCTACACCTTC
CASSSGQGGFGYTF
>TRBJ2-7|TRBD1|many|TRBV24-1
TGTGCCAACCTCCCCAAGGACAGGGAGGTGAGGGAGCAGTACTTC
CANLPKDREVREQYF
>TRBJ2-3|NA|few|TRBV4-1
TGCGCCAGCAGCCAAGAATCCGAGGGAGAGGATGGTACGCAGTATTTT
CASSQESEGEDGTQYF
>TRBJ2-3|TRBD2|many|TRBV11-2
TGTGCCAGCAGCTTAGTTCACCTAGCGGGTTACACAGATACGCAGTATTTT
CASSLVHLAGYTDTQYF
>TRBJ2-7|NA|few|TRBV7-9
TGTGCCAGCAGCTTAGACGACTACGAGCAGTACTTC
CASSLDDYEQYF
>TRBJ1-1|NA|many|TRBV7-9
TGTGCCAGCAGCTTAGTGTCCGGGAGTACCACTGAAGCTTTCTTT
CASSLVSGSTTEAFF
>TRBJ1-2|NA|few|TRBV6-2/TRBV6-3
TGTGCCAGCAGTTACTCGATCCCCAGGGGTAACTATGGCTACACCTTC
CASSYSIPRGNYGYTF
>TRBJ2-1|NA|many|TRBV24-1
TGTGCCACCAGGGCAACAAACGGCAATGAGCAGTTCTTC
CATRATNGNEQFF
>TRBJ1-2|TRBD1|many|TRBV5-4
TGTGCCAGCAGCTTACAGGGGGGCTATGGCTACACCTTC
CASSLQGGYGYTF
>TRBJ2-7|NA|NA|TRBV6-4
TGTGCCAGCAGTGACGAGGGTGCGGACTCGAGCTCCTACGAGCAGTACTTC
CASSDEGADSSSYEQYF
>TRBJ2-1|NA|few|TRBV5-6
TGTGCCAGCAGCTTACCCCTACAGGGCTACAATGAGCAGTTCTTC
CASSLPLQGYNEQFF
>TRBJ2-5|TRBD1|NA|TRBV7-2
TGTGCCAGCAGCTTGGGGACAGCGCATTCGGAGACCCAGTACTTC
CASSLGTAHSETQYF
>TRBJ1-1|NA|few|TRBV24-1
TGTGCCACCAGTGATTTGCAGGGGATTGAAGCTTTCTTT
CATSDLQGIEAFF
>TRBJ1-1|TRBD1|NA|TRBV11-2
TGTGCCAGCAGCATACGGACAGGGGTGTTTAACACTGAAGCTTTCTTT
CASSIRTGVFNTEAFF
>TRBJ1-4|NA|few|TRBV4-2
TGTGCCAGCAGCCAAGGGGACTTCCTACAGGAAAAACTGTTTTTT
CASSQGDFLQEKLFF
>TRBJ2-7|NA|NA|TRBV3-1
TGTGCCAGCAGCCAGCCCGGGACACAGATCTACGAGCAGTACTTC
CASSQPGTQIYEQYF
>TRBJ1-2|TRBD1|many|TRBV20-1
TGCAGTGCTCCAGGGGCAGGGGGCGGATATGGCTACACCTTC
CSAPGAGGGYGYTF
>TRBJ1-2|TRBD1|NA|TRBV5-1
TGCGCCAGCCAGGGGGGTCAAGCGGCTGGCTACACCTTC
CASQGGQAAGYTF
>TRBJ2-5|NA|NA|TRBV4-3
TGCGCCAGCAGCCAAGAACAGGGAGGAGGGGAGACCCAGTACTTC
CASSQEQGGGETQYF
>TRBJ2-5|TRBD1|few|TRBV5-1
TGCGCCAGCAGCTTGGGTAACAGGGGTGACCAAGAGACCCAGTACTTC
CASSLGNRGDQETQYF
>TRBJ2-2|NA|NA|TRBV4-1
TGCGCCAGCAGCCAGTCCGGGATCGCCAACACCGGGGAGCTGTTTTTT
CASSQSGIANTGELFF